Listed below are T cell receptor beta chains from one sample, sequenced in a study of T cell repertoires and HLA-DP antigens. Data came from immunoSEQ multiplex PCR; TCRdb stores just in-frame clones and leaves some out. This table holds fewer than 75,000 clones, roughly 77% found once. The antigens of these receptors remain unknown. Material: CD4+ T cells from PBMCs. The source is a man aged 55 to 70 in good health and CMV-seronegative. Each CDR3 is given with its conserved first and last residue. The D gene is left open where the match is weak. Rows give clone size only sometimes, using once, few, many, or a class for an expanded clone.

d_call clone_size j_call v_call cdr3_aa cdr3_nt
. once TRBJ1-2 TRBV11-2 CASTDRSRYGYTF TGTGCCAGCACCGACAGGAGCCGCTATGGCTACACCTTC
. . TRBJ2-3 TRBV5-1 CASSSPSVVSQYF TGCGCCAGCAGCTCCCCATCAGTTGTATCGCAGTATTTT
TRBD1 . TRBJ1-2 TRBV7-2 CASSSTGGSYGYTF TGTGCCAGCAGTTCGACAGGGGGTAGCTATGGCTACACCTTC
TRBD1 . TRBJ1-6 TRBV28 CASSYPGTGGTPLHF TGTGCCAGCAGTTACCCCGGGACAGGGGGAACACCCCTCCACTTT
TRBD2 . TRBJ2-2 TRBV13 CASSPSGANTGELFF TGTGCCAGCAGCCCAAGCGGGGCGAACACCGGGGAGCTGTTTTTT
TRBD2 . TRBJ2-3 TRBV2 CASSRGLAGTDTQYF TGTGCCAGCAGCAGGGGACTAGCGGGCACAGATACGCAGTATTTT
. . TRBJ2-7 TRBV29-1 CSALKGVAYEQYF TGCAGCGCCCTTAAGGGCGTTGCCTACGAGCAGTACTTC
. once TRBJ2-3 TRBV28 CASSLDTQYF TGTGCCAGCAGTCTAGATACGCAGTATTTT
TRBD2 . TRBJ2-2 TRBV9 CASSVVRLAGSTGELFF TGTGCCAGCAGCGTAGTTCGGCTAGCGGGAAGCACCGGGGAGCTGTTTTTT
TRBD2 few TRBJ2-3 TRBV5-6 CASSLSGKLWDTQYF TGTGCCAGCAGCTTGAGCGGGAAGTTATGGGATACGCAGTATTTT
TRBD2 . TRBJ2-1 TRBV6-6 CASNNPRGESYNEQFF TGTGCCAGCAACAACCCACGGGGGGAGAGTTACAATGAGCAGTTCTTC
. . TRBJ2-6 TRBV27 CASSPEGTYSGANVLTF TGTGCCAGCAGCCCCGAGGGGACTTACTCTGGGGCCAACGTCCTGACTTTC
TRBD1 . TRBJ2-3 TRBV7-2 CASSLTGGAGTDTQYF TGTGCCAGCAGCTTAACAGGGGGCGCGGGCACAGATACGCAGTATTTT
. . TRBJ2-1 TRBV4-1 CASSQGPVSYNEQFF TGCGCCAGCAGCCAAGGACCGGTCTCCTACAATGAGCAGTTCTTC
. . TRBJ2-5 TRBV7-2 CASSPRVTGKETQYF TGTGCCAGCAGCCCCCGGGTGACTGGAAAAGAGACCCAGTACTTC
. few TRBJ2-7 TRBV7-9 CASSLESDWTYEQYF TGTGCCAGCAGCTTAGAATCTGACTGGACCTACGAGCAGTACTTC
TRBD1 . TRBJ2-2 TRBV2 CASSDDRVGAGELFF TGTGCCAGCAGTGACGACAGGGTAGGCGCCGGGGAGCTGTTTTTT
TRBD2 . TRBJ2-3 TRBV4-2 CASSPQMGASGGRDTQYF TGTGCCAGCAGCCCCCAGATGGGGGCTAGCGGGGGGAGGGATACGCAGTATTTT
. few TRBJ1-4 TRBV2 CASSFNNEKLFF TGTGCCAGCAGCTTTAATAATGAAAAACTGTTTTTT
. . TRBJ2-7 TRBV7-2 CASSLLGGPYEQYF TGTGCCAGCAGCTTGTTGGGGGGGCCCTACGAGCAGTACTTC
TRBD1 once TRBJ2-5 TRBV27 CASRSGQQETQYF TGTGCCAGCAGGTCGGGACAGCAAGAGACCCAGTACTTC
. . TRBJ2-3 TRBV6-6 CAARGHRSTDTQYF TGTGCCGCCCGGGGACACCGGAGCACAGATACGCAGTATTTT
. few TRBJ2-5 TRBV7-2 CASSFQASQETQYF TGTGCCAGCAGCTTTCAGGCGAGTCAAGAGACCCAGTACTTC
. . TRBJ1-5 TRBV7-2 CASSLWVGLGQPQHF TGTGCCAGCAGCTTATGGGTCGGGCTAGGGCAGCCCCAGCATTTT
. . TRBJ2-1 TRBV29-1 CSVDGISEQFF TGCAGCGTTGACGGGATCTCTGAGCAGTTCTTC
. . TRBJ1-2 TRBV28 CASSDGLSEAGYTF TGTGCCAGCAGTGACGGATTGTCGGAGGCTGGCTACACCTTC
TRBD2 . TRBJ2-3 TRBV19 CASSSLFSGADTQYF TGTGCCAGTAGTAGTTTATTTAGCGGGGCAGATACGCAGTATTTT
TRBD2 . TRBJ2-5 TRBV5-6 CASSGRVGVGEQYF TGTGCCAGCTCCGGGAGGGTAGGTGTTGGGGAGCAGTACTTC
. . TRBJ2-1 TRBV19 CASSAVGYNEQFF TGTGCCAGTAGTGCCGTAGGGTACAATGAGCAGTTCTTC
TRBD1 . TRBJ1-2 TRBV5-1 CASSTVGQGARGYTF TGCGCCAGCAGCACCGTGGGACAGGGGGCGAGGGGCTACACCTTC
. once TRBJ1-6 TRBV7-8 CASSIRPGSPLHF TGTGCCAGCAGCATCCGACCGGGATCACCCCTCCACTTT
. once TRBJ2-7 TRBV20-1 CSARDLHEQYF TGCAGTGCTAGAGATTTACACGAGCAGTACTTC
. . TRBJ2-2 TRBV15 CATSLHGRLNTGELFF TGTGCCACCAGCCTTCACGGACGGCTGAACACCGGGGAGCTGTTTTTT
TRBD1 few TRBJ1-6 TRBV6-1 CASGGPTGGNSPLHF TGTGCCAGCGGGGGCCCAACAGGGGGGAATTCACCCCTCCACTTT